Following are 3 T cell receptor beta chains from one sample sequenced in a study of CD4+ T cells in melanoma. Clones were read by immunoSEQ multiplex PCR, and TCRdb kept only the in-frame ones, dropping some. This sample has roughly 52,000 clones; about 72% occur once, and the top ten carry around 5%. The sample consisted of tumor tissue. All receptors derive from a human donor with melanoma.

Only a few counts were recorded for this clone. The CDR3 DNA follows: TGTGCCAGGCCCGTCGCCCGGGACAGGGGTCTAGATACGCAGTATTTT. This translates into CARPVARDRGLDTQYF. The chain recombines TRBV2 with TRBJ2-3, with 10 positions matching TRBD1. J gave up 5 bases and V 9 bases, and 14 bases lay outside the gene matches. Germline CDR1 is SNHLY and CDR2 is FYNNEI. The CDR3 has 16 residues.

This clone occurred a few times. This rearrangement joins TRBV19 to TRBJ2-5; TRBD2 might be the D (7 bases). Germline V gene lookup returns CDR1 LNHDA and CDR2 SQIVND (reference sequence). The length of the CDR3 is 15 residues. V was pared by 1 base and J by 5 bases, with 14 bases between. The CDR3 region has the DNA TGTGCCAGTAGTATAGCCCGGGGGGCCGGGGAGACCCAGTACTTC. Protein sequence: CASSIARGAGETQYF.

The V gene is TRBV10-3, the J gene TRBJ2-3, with D possibly being TRBD1 or TRBD2 (5 bases each). Germline-derived CDR1 and CDR2 are ENHRY and SYGVKD. V gave up 2 bases and J gave up 2 bases, with 11 bases separating them. This CDR3 comprises 15 residues. The CDR3 spells CAISEPGRFTDTQYF. In DNA form, the CDR3 reads TGTGCCATCAGTGAGCCGGGACGATTCACAGATACGCAGTATTTT.